The 8 T cell receptor beta chains reported below all come from one sample, sequenced in a study of cytomegalovirus exposure and HLA in healthy donors. It was with 60 Vbeta and 13 Jbeta primers that the PCR ran. TCRdb's copy holds only in-frame clones and misses some; the assay was immunoSEQ multiplex PCR. The sample has 150,000 to 170,000 clones, under 80% seen once; the top ten hold roughly 2.2%. The sample taken for sequencing was PBMCs. These receptors all come from a man under 40 in good health and CMV-seronegative.

Concerning this clone: The junction shows a germline mismatch at one end, possibly a read error. The J gene is TRBJ1-5, the V gene TRBV11-2; 10 bases align to TRBD1. The CDR3 is 15 residues long. Germline CDR1 is SGHAT and CDR2 is FQNNGV. The CDR3 loop is CASSFGTGDGQPQNF. The CDR3 nucleotides are TGTGCCAGCAGCTTCGGGACAGGGGACGGCCAGCCCCAGAATTTT.

The rearrangement links TRBV5-1 to TRBJ2-7, with D unresolved. The DNA end favors TRBJ2-5, so the J call may be wrong. CDR3 length: 12 amino acids. Germline CDR1 and CDR2: SGHRS and YFSETQ. The CDR3 is CASSFSQETQYF. The CDR3 DNA reads as TGCGCCAGCAGCTTTAGCCAAGAGACCCAGTACTTC.

This chain uses TRBV19 with TRBJ2-6; weak D call: TRBD1 (5 bases). The CDR3 consists of 15 residues. V was cut by 9 bases and J by 0 bases, with 12 bases left in between. Looked up from germline, CDR1 is LNHDA and CDR2 is SQIVND (reference sequence). In DNA form, the CDR3 reads TGTGCCAGCCTGGACAAAATCTCTGGGGCCAACGTCCTGACTTTC. Translating it yields CASLDKISGANVLTF.

This clone was seen a handful of times. The chain employs TRBV29-1 and TRBJ2-4; D might be TRBD1 (5 bases). Germline CDR1 reads SQVTM; CDR2 reads ANQGSEA. The CDR3 loop spans 13 amino acids. V was shortened by 4 bases and J by 2 bases, with 9 bases between the two germline ends. CDR3 protein: CSVVEDTKNIQYF. DNA for the CDR3: TGCAGCGTTGTCGAGGACACCAAAAACATTCAGTACTTC.

This clone was detected only a few times. This chain links TRBV6-1 with TRBJ1-4; the D is unclear. V lost 3 bases and J 3 bases, leaving 11 bases between the germline ends. Germline assignment: CDR1 MNHNS and CDR2 SASEGT. The CDR3 runs to 15 residues. The CDR3, as DNA: TGTGCCAGCAGTGAGTCAGAGGTTTCTAATGAAAAACTGTTTTTT. Translation: CASSESEVSNEKLFF.

The CDR3 protein is CASRVLGQGCEQYF. The CDR3 DNA follows: TGCGCCAGCAGGGTGTTGGGACAGGGTTGCGAGCAGTACTTC. The chain recombines TRBV10-1 with TRBJ2-7; 9 nucleotides agree with TRBD1. Germline CDR1 and CDR2: WNHNN and SYGVQD (reference sequence). V lost 6 bases, J lost 6 bases, and 9 bases stayed unmatched. CDR3 length: 14 residues.

V gene TRBV6-1 combines with J gene TRBJ1-2; D unresolved. In germline, CDR1 is MNHNS, CDR2 SASEGT. The V gene lost 5 bases and the J gene lost 5 bases, with 12 bases spanning the gap. The CDR3 spans 13 residues. CDR3 protein: CASSTAPNYGYTF. The CDR3 DNA is TGTGCCAGCAGTACAGCTCCGAATTATGGCTACACCTTC.

The V gene is TRBV7-3, the J gene TRBJ2-5; D uncertain. CDR3 length equals 13 residues. Trimming stripped 1 base from V and 2 bases from J, with 5 bases between. The germline V gene has CDR1 SGHTA and CDR2 FQGTGA. CDR3 amino acids: CASSLRSQETQYF. The CDR3 nucleotides are TGTGCCAGCAGCTTAAGGAGTCAAGAGACCCAGTACTTC.